Shown below are 29 T cell receptor beta chains from a single sample sequenced in a study of control samples from healthy donors and cancer patients. Sequencing used immunoSEQ multiplex PCR; TCRdb keeps in-frame clones, though not all of them. The table lists 100,000 to 150,000 clones, 85% to 95% of them singletons, with over 0.5% in the top ten. The sequenced sample was PBMCs. Receptors originate from a man aged 80 or over with head and neck cancer.

This chain connects TRBV4-2 to TRBJ1-2, with 9 bases fitting TRBD1. The CDR3 has 14 residues. Germline V CDR1 and CDR2: LGHNA, YNFKEQ. V was pared by 5 bases and J by 5 bases, with 6 bases of the junction left unmatched. The CDR3 nucleotides are TGTGCCAGCAGCTCTCAGGACAGGGGTTATGGCTACACCTTC. Amino acids: CASSSQDRGYGYTF.

The chain is built from TRBV30 and TRBJ2-1; 10 bases are shared with TRBD2. Germline lookup yields CDR1 GTSNPN and CDR2 SVGIG (reference sequence). This CDR3 is built from 18 residues. After removal of 3 bases from V and 6 bases from J, the junction contained 17 bases not matched to a gene. The CDR3 region is CAWRVWGSSAGGPNEQFF. The CDR3 DNA reads TGTGCCTGGAGGGTTTGGGGGTCCTCAGCGGGAGGGCCCAATGAGCAGTTCTTC.

This sequence joins TRBV11-3 and TRBJ2-2, with D unclear. Germline CDR1 reads SGHNT; CDR2 reads YENEEA. CDR3 length: 16 residues. The V and J ends lost 5 bases and 2 bases respectively, with 15 bases between them. CDR3: CASSQHMQSNTGELFF. The CDR3 nucleotides are TGTGCCAGCAGCCAACACATGCAGAGTAACACCGGGGAGCTGTTTTTT.

J is TRBJ2-6 and V is TRBV19; D may be TRBD2 (5 bases). V lost 1 base, J lost 0 bases, and 7 bases lay in between. Germline CDR1 and CDR2: LNHDA and SQIVND (reference sequence). The length of the CDR3 is 16 residues. CDR3 in DNA: TGTGCCAGTAGTATAGGAGCGGCCTCTGGGGCCAACGTCCTGACTTTC. It specifies CASSIGAASGANVLTF. The whole variable domain, filled in from reference TRBV19 and TRBJ2-6, reads DGGITQSPKYLFRKEGQNVTLSCEQNLNHDAMYWYRQDPGQGLRLIYYSQIVNDFQKGDIAEGYSVSREKKESFPLTVTSAQKNPTAFYLCASSIGAASGANVLTFGAGSRLTVL.

The V gene is TRBV3-1 (or the pseudogene TRBV3-2), the J gene TRBJ2-5; 9 bases are a match to TRBD1. The germline gives CDR1 LGHDT, CDR2 YNNKEL (reference sequence). V lost 3 bases and J lost 5; bases outside the gene matches: 13. CDR3 length equals 17 residues. The CDR3 sequence is CASSHFLGQGRVETQYF. The CDR3, as DNA: TGTGCCAGCAGCCATTTTCTGGGACAGGGAAGGGTGGAGACCCAGTACTTC.

The chain couples TRBV19 to TRBJ1-6; D remains ambiguous. Germline values: CDR1 LNHDA, CDR2 SQIVND (reference sequence). V lost 0 bases to trimming and J lost 5 bases, with 8 bases between them. The CDR3 totals 15 residues. The CDR3 is CASSIDPGDNSPLHF. The DNA for the CDR3 is TGTGCCAGTAGTATAGATCCGGGAGATAATTCACCCCTCCACTTT.

The chain combines TRBV6-5 with TRBJ1-5; D gene unclear. Trimming took 8 bases from V and 0 from J, leaving 14 bases between them. The CDR3 extends over 15 amino acids. The V gene's germline CDR1 is MNHEY and CDR2 SVGAGI. In DNA form, the CDR3 reads TGTGCCAGCCGTCCCGCACTCCTTAGCAATCAGCCCCAGCATTTT. Its protein is CASRPALLSNQPQHF.

The chain joins TRBV7-2 to TRBJ2-1; D unresolved. This CDR3 region has 16 residues. CDR1 and CDR2 (germline): SGHTA, FQGNSA. V shed 1 base and J shed 1 base, with 11 bases lying between them. CDR3 residues: CASSLDGSSSYNEQFF. DNA of the CDR3: TGTGCCAGCAGCTTAGACGGGTCCTCGTCCTACAATGAGCAGTTCTTC.

The gene calls are TRBV6-6 and TRBJ1-4, with a possible D match to TRBD1 (5 bases). The germline V gene has CDR1 MNHNY and CDR2 SVGAGI (reference sequence). V dropped 5 bases and J dropped 8 bases, with 15 bases sitting between them. CDR3 length: 14 amino acids. For the CDR3, the DNA is TGTGCCAGCAGTCCTAAAGGGGAATGGGAAAAACTGTTTTTT. Protein sequence: CASSPKGEWEKLFF.

V usage is TRBV6-5 and J usage is TRBJ2-1, with unresolved D. Germline V gene lookup returns CDR1 MNHEY and CDR2 SVGAGI. Deletions cut 7 bases from V and 0 bases from J, with 10 bases between. The CDR3 is 14 amino acids. Written as DNA, the CDR3 is TGTGCCAGCAACGCTCGAAGCTCCTACAATGAGCAGTTCTTC. Protein: CASNARSSYNEQFF.

This clone was recorded a few times. The chain joins TRBV27 to TRBJ2-7; 9 bases line up with TRBD2. After removal of 4 bases from V and 7 bases from J, the junction contained 14 bases not matched to a gene. Germline loops: CDR1 MNHEY, CDR2 SMNVEV (reference sequence). The CDR3 spans 16 residues. This CDR3 is CASSSLSASGVWEQYF. In nucleotides, the CDR3 is TGTGCCAGCAGTTCCCTATCCGCTAGCGGGGTTTGGGAGCAGTACTTC.

The chain links TRBV2 to TRBJ1-5; D unresolved. Germline assignment: CDR1 SNHLY and CDR2 FYNNEI. Trimming pared 5 bases from V and 2 bases from J, leaving 10 bases between. The CDR3 covers 14 residues. CDR3 protein: CASSRDYGNQPQHF. In DNA form, the CDR3 reads TGTGCCAGCAGTCGCGATTATGGCAATCAGCCCCAGCATTTT.

V is TRBV5-1 and J is TRBJ2-7; 7 bases match TRBD2. Germline-derived CDR1 and CDR2 are SGHRS and YFSETQ. This CDR3 is built from 13 residues. J was trimmed by 11 bases and V by 3 bases; bases with no gene match: 11. The chain's CDR3 is CASSSKGEGEEYF. The CDR3 DNA is TGCGCCAGCAGCTCGAAAGGGGAGGGTGAGGAGTACTTC.

The chain links TRBV30 to TRBJ2-1; TRBD2 might be the D (6 bases). There are 14 residues in the CDR3. Trimming shortened V by 5 bases and J by 7 bases, and 18 bases separated the two germline ends. From germline, CDR1 is GTSNPN and CDR2 SVGIG (reference sequence). The CDR3: CAWGPRLGSNEQFF. CDR3 bases: TGTGCCTGGGGCCCCCGACTAGGGAGTAATGAGCAGTTCTTC.

This clone was detected once. CDR3 in amino acids: CAWRDRVSYNEQFF. CDR3 in DNA: TGTGCCTGGAGGGACAGAGTTTCCTACAATGAGCAGTTCTTC. The chain uses TRBV30 and TRBJ2-1, with D possibly being TRBD1 (6 bases). The CDR3 runs to 14 residues. Trimming pared 3 bases from V and 1 base from J, leaving 10 bases between. Germline-derived CDR1 and CDR2 are GTSNPN and SVGIG (reference sequence).

This clone occurred once. V is TRBV18 and J is TRBJ1-3; D unresolved. Germline assignment: CDR1 KGHSH and CDR2 LQKENI. The V and J ends lost 3 bases and 0 bases respectively, with 12 bases between them. The CDR3 contains 16 residues. The CDR3 here is CASSPKQIASGNTIYF. Written as DNA, the CDR3 is TGTGCCAGCTCACCGAAACAGATTGCCTCTGGAAACACCATATATTTT.

This clone came up once. The genes are TRBV2 and TRBJ2-1; D unresolved. With 2 bases removed from V and 7 bases from J, the gap between germline ends came to 9 bases. Germline lookup yields CDR1 SNHLY and CDR2 FYNNEI. The length of the CDR3 is 13 residues. This chain's CDR3 is CASSESFGNEQFF. The DNA for the CDR3 is TGTGCCAGCAGTGAATCTTTTGGGAATGAGCAGTTCTTC.

J is TRBJ2-1 and V is TRBV13, with unresolved D. Germline loops: CDR1 PRHDT, CDR2 FYEKMQ (reference sequence). There are 14 residues in the CDR3. V was clipped by 5 bases and J by 8 bases, with 16 bases between them. DNA for the CDR3: TGTGCCAGCAGCACCGCTGGGCGCTTCGATGAGCAGTTCTTC. It yields the protein CASSTAGRFDEQFF.

The rearrangement uses TRBV3-1 (or the pseudogene TRBV3-2) and TRBJ2-1, with D unclear. Germline V gene sequence: CDR1 LGHDT, CDR2 YNNKEL (reference sequence). Trimming took 3 bases from V and 6 from J, leaving 12 bases between them. The CDR3 is 14 residues long. The CDR3 is CASSHPESLNEQFF. The CDR3 bases are TGTGCCAGCAGCCACCCGGAATCCCTCAATGAGCAGTTCTTC.

V and J are TRBV3-1 (or the pseudogene TRBV3-2) and TRBJ2-5, with 11 bases aligning to TRBD2. The V gene's germline CDR1 is LGHDT and CDR2 YNNKEL (reference sequence). There are 14 residues in the CDR3. V shed 7 bases and J 4 bases; nucleotides not matched to a gene: 5. CDR3: CASTPTSGVETQYF. CDR3 coding DNA: TGTGCCAGCACCCCGACTAGCGGGGTAGAGACCCAGTACTTC.

This chain connects TRBV6-5 to TRBJ2-7; 8 positions agree with TRBD1. The CDR3 contains 14 residues. In germline, CDR1 is MNHEY, CDR2 SVGAGI. Germline trimming cut 6 bases from V and 0 bases from J; bases unmatched to any gene: 4. CDR3 amino acids: CASSRGQGSYEQYF. CDR3 in DNA: TGTGCCAGCAGCCGCGGACAGGGCTCCTACGAGCAGTACTTC.

The V call is TRBV27, the J call TRBJ2-2; D uncertain. V lost 8 bases and J 3 bases, leaving 10 bases between the germline ends. The germline V gene has CDR1 MNHEY and CDR2 SMNVEV (reference sequence). There are 13 residues in the CDR3. DNA of the CDR3: TGTGCCAGCCTTACGCCGGACACCGGGGAGCTGTTTTTT. This sequence encodes CASLTPDTGELFF.

The chain combines TRBV6-2 or TRBV6-3 with TRBJ2-7; the D gene is possibly TRBD1 (6 bases). Trimming removed 3 bases at V and 4 bases at J, with 13 bases between. CDR1 is MNHEY and CDR2 is SVGEGT in the germline V gene. This CDR3 comprises 14 residues. The CDR3 is CASSYPWGQYEQYF. DNA of the CDR3: TGTGCCAGCAGTTATCCCTGGGGGCAGTACGAGCAGTACTTC.

The genes are TRBV25-1 and TRBJ2-5; 9 bases match TRBD1. Germline V gene data show CDR1 as MGHDK and CDR2 as SYGVNS. Losses at the gene ends were 5 bases for V and 0 bases for J; bases not matched to a gene: 7. This CDR3 has 16 residues. The CDR3 coding sequence is TGTGCCAGCAGTCCTGGGGACAGGGCGTACCAAGAGACCCAGTACTTC. Protein sequence: CASSPGDRAYQETQYF.

The chain recombines TRBV5-1 with TRBJ2-2; D gene uncertain. Trimming removed 6 bases at V and 1 base at J, with 4 bases between. Germline lookup yields CDR1 SGHRS and CDR2 YFSETQ. This CDR3 has 12 amino acids. CDR3 amino acids: CASTRNTGELFF. In DNA form, the CDR3 reads TGCGCCAGCACCAGGAACACCGGGGAGCTGTTTTTT.

The rearrangement links TRBV19 to TRBJ2-3; 9 positions agree with TRBD2. Germline CDR1 is LNHDA and CDR2 is SQIVND (reference sequence). The CDR3 contains 17 residues. Trimming took 5 bases from V and 9 from J; bases not matched to a gene: 18. The CDR3 DNA reads TGTGCCAGTAGTCCCCGGACTGGCGGGAGGGCCTTTGGGACGCAGTATTTT. It codes for CASSPRTGGRAFGTQYF.

A single count supports this clone. The chain employs TRBV2 and TRBJ1-2; 8 nucleotides match TRBD1. CDR1 SNHLY and CDR2 FYNNEI come from the germline V gene. CDR3 length: 14 amino acids. V shed 6 bases and J 6 bases; nucleotides not matched to a gene: 9. DNA of the CDR3: TGTGCCAGCAGAACCCGGACAGGGATTGATGGCTACACCTTC. Protein: CASRTRTGIDGYTF.

V usage is TRBV5-6 and J usage is TRBJ1-1; D is unclear. Trimming stripped 0 bases from V and 6 bases from J, with 9 bases between. This CDR3 has 13 residues. CDR1 is SGHDT and CDR2 is YYEEEE in the germline V gene. CDR3 region: CASSLDVAAEAFF. DNA for the CDR3: TGTGCCAGCAGCTTGGACGTGGCCGCTGAAGCTTTCTTT.

This sequence joins TRBV7-9 and TRBJ1-2; D unresolved. Germline V lookup: CDR1 SEHNR, CDR2 FQNEAQ (reference sequence). V lost 1 base to trimming and J lost 4 bases, with 10 bases between them. This CDR3 contains 14 residues. CDR3 bases: TGTGCCAGCAGCTTAGATGGGTTCGTCTATGGCTACACCTTC. It codes for CASSLDGFVYGYTF.